This T cell receptor (beta chain) originates from a study of CD4 T cells in relation to SARS-CoV-2 and coronaviruses. Study details: ViraFEST: approximately 10-day antigen culture of PBMCs, then TCR beta CDR3 sequencing.

V lost 7 bases and J lost 4, with 11 bases in between. The CDR3 extends over 13 amino acids. Remarks on this clone: Antigen unknown.

Before the COVID-19 pandemic, during about 2011-2019, CD4+ T cells were taken from unexposed donors. After 10 to 11 days of culture, CD4+ T cells were isolated. Here immunoSEQ multiplex PCR was the method, and the copy in TCRdb shows in-frame clones only, minus some. The table lists approximately 27,000 clones, roughly 71% of them singletons. This sequence joins TRBV12-3 or TRBV12-4 and TRBJ2-1; D is uncertain. Sequenced sample: CD4+ T cells from PBMCs, cultured in vitro. The clonotype was recovered from a human donor in good health. Here the CDR3 DNA reads TGTGCCAGCAATCAGGACGCTTACAATGAGCAGTTCTTC. Protein: CASNQDAYNEQFF.